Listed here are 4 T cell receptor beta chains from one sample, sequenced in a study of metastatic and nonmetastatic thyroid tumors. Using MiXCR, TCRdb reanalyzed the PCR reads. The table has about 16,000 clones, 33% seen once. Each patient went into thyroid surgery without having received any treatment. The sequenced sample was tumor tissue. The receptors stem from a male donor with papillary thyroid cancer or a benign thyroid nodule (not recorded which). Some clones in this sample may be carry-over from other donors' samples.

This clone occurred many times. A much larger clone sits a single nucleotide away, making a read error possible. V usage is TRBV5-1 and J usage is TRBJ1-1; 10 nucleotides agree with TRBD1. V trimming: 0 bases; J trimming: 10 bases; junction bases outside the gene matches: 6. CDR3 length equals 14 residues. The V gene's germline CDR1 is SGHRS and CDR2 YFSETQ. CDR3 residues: CASSLGDRGWSAFF. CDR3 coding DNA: TGCGCCAGCAGCTTGGGGGACAGGGGCTGGTCAGCTTTCTTT. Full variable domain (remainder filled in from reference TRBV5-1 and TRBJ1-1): KAGVTQTPRYLIKTRGQQVTLSCSPISGHRSVSWYQQTPGQGLQFLFEYFSETQRNKGNFPGRFSGRQFSNSRSEMNVSTLELGDSALYLCASSLGDRGWSAFFGQGTRLTVV.

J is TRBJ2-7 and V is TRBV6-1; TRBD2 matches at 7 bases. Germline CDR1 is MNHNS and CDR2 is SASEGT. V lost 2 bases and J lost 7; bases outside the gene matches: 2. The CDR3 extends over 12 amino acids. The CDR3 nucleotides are TGTGCCAGCAGTGAATCGGGGGGAGAGCAGTACTTC. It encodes CASSESGGEQYF.

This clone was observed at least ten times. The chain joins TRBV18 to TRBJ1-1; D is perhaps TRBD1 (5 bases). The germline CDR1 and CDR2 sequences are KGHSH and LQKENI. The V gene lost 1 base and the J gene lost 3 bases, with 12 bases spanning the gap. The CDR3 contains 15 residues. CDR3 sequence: CASSPRAGRDTEAFF. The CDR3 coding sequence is TGTGCCAGCTCACCACGGGCAGGGAGGGACACTGAAGCTTTCTTT.

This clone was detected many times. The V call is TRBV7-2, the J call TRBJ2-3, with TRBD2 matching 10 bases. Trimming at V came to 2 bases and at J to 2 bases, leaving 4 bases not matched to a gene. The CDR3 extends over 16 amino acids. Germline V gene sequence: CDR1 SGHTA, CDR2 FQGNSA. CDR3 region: CASSLRLAGATDTQYF. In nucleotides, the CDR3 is TGTGCCAGCAGCTTAAGGCTAGCGGGGGCCACAGATACGCAGTATTTT.